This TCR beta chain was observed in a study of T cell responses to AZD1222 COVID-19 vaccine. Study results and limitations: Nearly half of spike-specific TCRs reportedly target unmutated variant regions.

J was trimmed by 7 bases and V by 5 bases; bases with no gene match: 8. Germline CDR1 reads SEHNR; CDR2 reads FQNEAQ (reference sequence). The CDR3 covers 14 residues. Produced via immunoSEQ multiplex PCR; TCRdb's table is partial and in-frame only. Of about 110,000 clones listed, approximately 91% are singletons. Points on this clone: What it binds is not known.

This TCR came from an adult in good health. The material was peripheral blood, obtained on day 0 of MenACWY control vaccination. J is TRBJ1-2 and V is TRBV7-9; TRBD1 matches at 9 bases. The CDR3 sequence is CASSRGQGSGGYTF. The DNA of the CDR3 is TGTGCCAGCAGCCGAGGACAGGGGTCTGGTGGCTACACCTTC.